Described below is a single T cell receptor beta chain sequence and its context. The antigen is unknown. Sorted CD4+ subsets: naive, central memory, regulatory, stem cell-like memory (CD45RO/CCR7/CD25/CD127/CD95/CD27 panel). This sample is drawn from a study of beta chain features in type 1 diabetes. Broader study findings: Healthy donors had naive, central memory and Treg TCRB repertoires that appeared less similar than those seen among patients. When Type 1 diabetes patients were examined, their TCRB CDR3s proved moderately but significantly shorter in all four CD4+ subsets.

cDNA synthesis used the whole RNA isolate, giving expressed TCRB sequences. The read count averaged approximately 3.5 million across naive, central memory and regulatory T cell samples. The data were produced by immunoSEQ multiplex PCR, yet TCRdb's version contains in-frame clones alone and is incomplete. The sample lists about 290,000 clones, about 8.5% seen once, with roughly 1% in the top ten. Sequenced input: central memory CD4+ T cells from blood. The clonotype comes from a woman aged 18 to 35 in good health.

The CDR3 region has the DNA TGTGCCAGCAGCTTCCGGACAGGGGAGGAAAACATTCAGTACTTC. Translating gives CASSFRTGEENIQYF. The chain carries TRBV7-2 and TRBJ2-4; 9 nucleotides match TRBD1. After removal of 3 bases from V and 5 bases from J, the junction contained 5 bases not matched to a gene. In germline, CDR1 is SGHTA, CDR2 FQGNSA. The CDR3 is made up of 15 amino acids. Supplemented by reference TRBV7-2 and TRBJ2-4, the full variable domain reads GAGVSQSPSNKVTEKGKDVELRCDPISGHTALYWYRQSLGQGLEFLIYFQGNSAPDKSGLPSDRFSAERTGGSVSTLTIQRTQQEDSAVYLCASSFRTGEENIQYFGAGTRLSVL.